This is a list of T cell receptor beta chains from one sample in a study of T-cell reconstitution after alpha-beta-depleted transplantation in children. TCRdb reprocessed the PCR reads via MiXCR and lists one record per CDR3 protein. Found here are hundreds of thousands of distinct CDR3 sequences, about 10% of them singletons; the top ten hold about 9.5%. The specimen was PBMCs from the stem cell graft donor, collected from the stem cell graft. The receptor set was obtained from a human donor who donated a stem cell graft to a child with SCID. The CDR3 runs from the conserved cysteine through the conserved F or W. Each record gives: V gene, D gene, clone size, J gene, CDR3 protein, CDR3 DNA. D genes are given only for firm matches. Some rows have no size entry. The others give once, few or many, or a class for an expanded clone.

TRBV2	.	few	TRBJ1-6	CASRSPGSNSPLHF	TGTGCCAGCAGATCTCCGGGATCGAATTCACCCCTCCACTTT
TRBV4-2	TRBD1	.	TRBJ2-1	CASSPWDRGVGDEQFF	TGTGCCAGCAGCCCGTGGGACAGGGGGGTCGGGGATGAGCAGTTCTTC
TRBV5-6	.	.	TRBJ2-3	CASSPSHLYTDTQYF	TGTGCCAGCAGCCCCTCACACCTCTACACAGATACGCAGTATTTT
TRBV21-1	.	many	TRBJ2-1	CASSKHDLFDNEQFF	TGTGCCAGCAGCAAACACGACCTTTTTGATAATGAGCAGTTCTTC
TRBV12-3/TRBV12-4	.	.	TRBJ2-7	CASSFETFYEQYF	TGTGCCAGCAGTTTTGAGACTTTCTACGAGCAGTACTTC
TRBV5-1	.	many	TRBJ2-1	CASSLGRIVKISGRDPSDYNEQFF	TGCGCCAGCAGCTTGGGAAGAATTGTGAAAATCTCCGGCCGGGACCCTAGCGACTACAATGAGCAGTTCTTC
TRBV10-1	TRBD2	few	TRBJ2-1	CASSERRVAGGRIEQFF	TGCGCCAGCAGTGAAAGAAGAGTAGCGGGGGGGCGGATTGAGCAGTTCTTC
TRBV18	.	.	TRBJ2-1	CASSPPNGDYNEQFF	TGTGCCAGCTCACCACCGAATGGGGATTACAATGAGCAGTTCTTC
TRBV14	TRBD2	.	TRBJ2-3	CASSFGTSGPQGTQYF	TGTGCCAGCAGCTTTGGGACTAGCGGACCTCAGGGGACGCAGTATTTT
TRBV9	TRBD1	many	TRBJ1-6	CASSKDRGNSPLHF	TGTGCCAGCAGCAAGGACAGGGGAAATTCACCCCTCCACTTT
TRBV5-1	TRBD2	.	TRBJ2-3	CASSPGTSGTSTDTQYF	TGCGCCAGCAGCCCCGGGACTAGCGGCACTAGCACAGATACGCAGTATTTT
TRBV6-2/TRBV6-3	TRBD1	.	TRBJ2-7	CASSYETGGHEQYF	TGTGCCAGCAGTTACGAGACAGGGGGACACGAGCAGTACTTC
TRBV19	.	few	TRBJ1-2	CASTSTGLYGYTF	TGTGCCAGTACCTCGACAGGCCTCTATGGCTACACCTTC
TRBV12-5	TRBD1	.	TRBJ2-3	CASGLDRGFLDTQYF	TGTGCTAGTGGTTTGGACAGGGGTTTTCTGGATACGCAGTATTTT
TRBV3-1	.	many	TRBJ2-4	CASSQGRSNIQYF	TGTGCCAGCAGCCAAGGCAGGTCGAACATTCAGTACTTC
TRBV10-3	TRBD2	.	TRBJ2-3	CAIGVAGATDTQYF	TGTGCCATCGGTGTAGCGGGGGCCACAGATACGCAGTATTTT
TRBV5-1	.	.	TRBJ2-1	CASRWGAGRDEQFF	TGCGCCAGCAGGTGGGGGGCAGGAAGGGATGAGCAGTTCTTC
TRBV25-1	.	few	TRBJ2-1	CASGEQINEQFF	TGTGCCAGCGGGGAACAGATCAATGAGCAGTTCTTC
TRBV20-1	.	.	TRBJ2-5	CSAYQETQYF	TGCAGTGCTTACCAAGAGACCCAGTACTTC
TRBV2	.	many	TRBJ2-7	CASSASRISSNEQYF	TGTGCCAGCAGTGCCTCGAGGATCAGTAGCAACGAGCAGTACTTC
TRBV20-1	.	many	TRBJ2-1	CSARTENEQFF	TGCAGTGCTAGGACTGAAAATGAGCAGTTCTTC
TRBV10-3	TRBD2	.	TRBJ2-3	CAISESTSGRSTDTQYF	TGTGCCATCAGTGAGTCAACTAGCGGACGCAGCACAGATACGCAGTATTTT
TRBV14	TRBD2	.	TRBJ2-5	CASSQEFWLAGGNQETQYF	TGTGCCAGCAGCCAAGAATTTTGGCTAGCGGGGGGAAACCAAGAGACCCAGTACTTC
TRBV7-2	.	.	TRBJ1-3	CASSLGQSLAGNTIYF	TGTGCCAGCAGCTTAGGACAGTCTTTAGCTGGAAACACCATATATTTT
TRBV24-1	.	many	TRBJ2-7	CATSPKEAGPPSNYEQYF	TGTGCCACCAGTCCGAAAGAAGCAGGGCCCCCCAGCAACTACGAGCAGTACTTC
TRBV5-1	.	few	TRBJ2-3	CASSLESRGSTDTQYF	TGCGCCAGCAGCTTGGAGTCGCGGGGAAGCACAGATACGCAGTATTTT